One and the same sample provided the 15 T cell receptor beta chains below, sequenced in a study of shared clonotypes between healthy human individuals. Clones were sequenced by immunoSEQ multiplex PCR, and TCRdb holds only the in-frame ones, with some missing. This sample yields about 2.3 million clones, of which 92% are seen a single time; around 0.4% belongs to the top ten. The sample was naive CD4+ T cells from PBMCs. Subset described: CD45RA+ positively selected. The receptors shown here come from a man aged 18 to 29 in good health. Some clones in this sample may be carry-over from other donors' samples.

Comments on this clone: The same CDR3 also results from other DNA sequences found in this sample. The chain recombines TRBV5-1 with TRBJ2-3, with 9 bases aligning to TRBD1. Germline loops: CDR1 SGHRS, CDR2 YFSETQ. The junction had 4 bases not matched to a gene; V was cut back by 4 bases and J by 1 base. The CDR3 covers 15 residues. CDR3 nucleotide sequence: TGCGCCAGCAGCCTGACAGGGGGAGGCACAGATACGCAGTATTTT. As protein: CASSLTGGGTDTQYF.

The chain joins TRBV4-2 to TRBJ2-7, with D perhaps TRBD1 (6 bases). Germline V gene data show CDR1 as LGHNA and CDR2 as YNFKEQ. Between the trimmed V and J ends, which lost 0 bases and 3 bases, there was a span of 9 bases. The CDR3 is 14 residues long. CDR3 sequence: CASSQDDRLYEQYF. The CDR3 DNA reads TGTGCCAGCAGCCAAGATGACAGGCTCTACGAGCAGTACTTC.

The V call is TRBV18, the J call TRBJ2-1; D possibly corresponds to TRBD2 (6 bases). V lost 5 bases to trimming and J lost 4 bases, with 18 bases between them. Per germline, CDR1 KGHSH and CDR2 LQKENI. This CDR3 is 16 amino acids long. The CDR3 sequence: CASSKTAGTGYNEQFF. Written as DNA, the CDR3 is TGTGCCAGCTCAAAAACGGCCGGGACTGGTTACAATGAGCAGTTCTTC.

This chain joins TRBV5-6 and TRBJ1-2; D not certain. The CDR3 is 15 amino acids. The germline CDR1 and CDR2 sequences are SGHDT and YYEEEE. V was cut by 1 base and J by 2 bases, with 12 bases left in between. This CDR3 reads CASSLSPVNNYGYTF. Written as DNA, the CDR3 is TGTGCCAGCAGCTTGTCACCGGTAAACAACTATGGCTACACCTTC.

This sequence joins TRBV30 and TRBJ2-3; no firm D call. Germline CDR1 is GTSNPN and CDR2 is SVGIG (reference sequence). The CDR3 is made up of 13 amino acids. V was cut by 5 bases and J by 2 bases, with 11 bases left in between. Written as DNA, the CDR3 is TGTGCCTGGTCCCGTAGAGACACAGATACGCAGTATTTT. Its protein product is CAWSRRDTDTQYF. Variable domain in full (rest from reference TRBV30 and TRBJ2-3): SQTIHQWPATLVQPVGSPLSLECTVEGTSNPNLYWYRQAAGRGLQLLFYSVGIGQISSEVPQNLSASRPQDRQFILSSKKLLLSDSGFYLCAWSRRDTDTQYFGPGTRLTVL.

The rearrangement joins TRBV25-1 to TRBJ1-1; D gene ambiguous. The CDR3 has 16 amino acids. With 3 bases removed from V and 0 bases from J, the gap between germline ends came to 14 bases. Germline lookup yields CDR1 MGHDK and CDR2 SYGVNS. The CDR3 sequence is CASSDAAATMNTEAFF. CDR3 coding DNA: TGTGCCAGCAGTGACGCGGCAGCGACTATGAACACTGAAGCTTTCTTT.

This chain uses TRBV5-6 with TRBJ2-3; 7 positions agree with TRBD2. The V and J ends lost 0 bases and 5 bases, in that order; junction bases with no gene match: 6. CDR3 length equals 15 residues. From germline, CDR1 is SGHDT and CDR2 YYEEEE. The CDR3 nucleotides are TGTGCCAGCAGCTTGGGGCAGCGGGGAGTAGATACGCAGTATTTT. Translating gives CASSLGQRGVDTQYF.

The V and J genes are TRBV11-2 and TRBJ2-3; 10 bases align to TRBD2. The germline V gene has CDR1 SGHAT and CDR2 FQNNGV. V was pared by 5 bases and J by 0 bases, with 5 bases of the junction left unmatched. The CDR3 length is 16 residues. The CDR3 region has the DNA TGTGCCAGCAGCACCCGGACTAGCGGAAGCACAGATACGCAGTATTTT. Amino acids: CASSTRTSGSTDTQYF.

This chain uses TRBV4-1 with TRBJ1-1; 7 bases line up with TRBD1. V was pared by 1 base and J by 5 bases, with 7 bases of the junction left unmatched. CDR3 length: 15 residues. CDR1 is MGHRA and CDR2 is YSYEKL in the germline V gene. The CDR3 reads CASSQVTGVGTEAFF. The CDR3 coding sequence is TGCGCCAGCAGCCAAGTCACAGGGGTAGGGACTGAAGCTTTCTTT.

J is TRBJ2-7 and V is TRBV6-1; 8 nucleotides line up with TRBD1. Germline V CDR1 and CDR2: MNHNS, SASEGT. With 9 bases clipped from V and 0 bases from J, the junction kept 10 bases outside the gene matches. The CDR3 is 15 amino acids. The CDR3 DNA sequence: TGTGCCAGTTTCCGTAGGACAGGGAGCTCCTACGAGCAGTACTTC. Encoded protein: CASFRRTGSSYEQYF.

The chain links TRBV30 to TRBJ2-6, with D hard to call. Trimming took 4 bases from V and 0 from J, leaving 13 bases between them. The CDR3 length is 16 residues. The germline gives CDR1 GTSNPN, CDR2 SVGIG (reference sequence). In DNA, the CDR3 is TGTGCCTGGACGTTTGGCGGAACCTCTGGGGCCAACGTCCTGACTTTC. Residues: CAWTFGGTSGANVLTF.

V usage is TRBV10-2 and J usage is TRBJ2-5, with D perhaps TRBD1 (5 bases). The V end was cut by 7 bases, the J end by 4 bases, with 16 bases between. The CDR3 is 14 amino acids. CDR1 and CDR2 from the germline V gene are WSHSY and SAAADI. The CDR3 protein is CASTRALGRETQYF. The CDR3 DNA reads as TGCGCCAGCACCCGGGCCCTGGGGCGAGAGACCCAGTACTTC.

This chain joins TRBV28 and TRBJ2-3, with D uncertain. Trimming pared 2 bases from V and 14 bases from J, leaving 17 bases between. This CDR3 is built from 13 residues. Germline V gene lookup returns CDR1 MDHEN and CDR2 SYDVKM. The CDR3 DNA reads TGTGCCAGCAGTTTAAGTGGGGTAGCTCCGCCGTATTTT. Translation: CASSLSGVAPPYF. Based on the CDR3 plus reference TRBV28 and TRBJ2-3, the full variable domain is DVKVTQSSRYLVKRTGEKVFLECVQDMDHENMFWYRQDPGLGLRLIYFSYDVKMKEKGDIPEGYSVSREKKERFSLILESASTNQTSMYLCASSLSGVAPPYFGPGTRLTVL.

A note on this clone: Different DNA sequences within this sample yield the same CDR3. The V gene is TRBV5-1, the J gene TRBJ2-5; D might be TRBD1 (7 bases). Germline-derived CDR1 and CDR2 are SGHRS and YFSETQ. Trimming removed 4 bases from V and 1 base from J, with 11 bases in between. CDR3 length: 14 amino acids. CDR3 DNA sequence: TGCGCCAGCAGCGGAGGGACAGTCCAAGAGACCCAGTACTTC. Protein: CASSGGTVQETQYF.

The chain combines TRBV28 with TRBJ1-4; D is uncertain. The germline V gene has CDR1 MDHEN and CDR2 SYDVKM. This CDR3 contains 14 residues. Trimming shortened V by 3 bases and J by 10 bases, and 15 bases separated the two germline ends. The chain's CDR3 is CASSFGVMGGKLFF. CDR3 nucleotides: TGTGCCAGCAGTTTTGGAGTTATGGGAGGAAAACTGTTTTTT.